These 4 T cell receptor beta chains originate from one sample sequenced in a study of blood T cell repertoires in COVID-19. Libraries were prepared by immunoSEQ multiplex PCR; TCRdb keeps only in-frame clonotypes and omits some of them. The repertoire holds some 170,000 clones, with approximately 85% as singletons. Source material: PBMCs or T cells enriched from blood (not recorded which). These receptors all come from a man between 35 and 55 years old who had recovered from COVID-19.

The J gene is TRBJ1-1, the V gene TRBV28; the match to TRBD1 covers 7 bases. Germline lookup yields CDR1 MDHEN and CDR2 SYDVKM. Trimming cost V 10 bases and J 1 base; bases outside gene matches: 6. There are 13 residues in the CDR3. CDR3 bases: TGTGCCACAGGGGGGTCTAGGAACACTGAAGCTTTCTTT. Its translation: CATGGSRNTEAFF.

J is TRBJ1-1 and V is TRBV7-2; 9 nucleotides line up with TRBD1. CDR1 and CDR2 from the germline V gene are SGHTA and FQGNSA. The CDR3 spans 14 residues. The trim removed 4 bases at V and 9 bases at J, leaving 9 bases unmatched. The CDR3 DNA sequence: TGTGCCAGCAGCTCCGGGGCGACAGGGGGAAAAGCTTTCTTT. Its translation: CASSSGATGGKAFF.

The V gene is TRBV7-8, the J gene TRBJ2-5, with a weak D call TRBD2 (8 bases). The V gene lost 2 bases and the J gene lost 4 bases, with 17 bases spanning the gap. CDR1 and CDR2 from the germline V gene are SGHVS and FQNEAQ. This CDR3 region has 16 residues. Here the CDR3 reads CASSLWDSGGTETQYF. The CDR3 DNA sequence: TGTGCCAGCAGCTTATGGGACAGCGGGGGCACAGAGACCCAGTACTTC. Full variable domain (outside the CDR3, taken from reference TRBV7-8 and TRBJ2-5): GAGVSQSPRYKVAKRGQDVALRCDPISGHVSLFWYQQALGQGPEFLTYFQNEAQLDKSGLPSDRFFAERPEGSVSTLKIQRTQQEDSAVYLCASSLWDSGGTETQYFGPGTRLLVL.

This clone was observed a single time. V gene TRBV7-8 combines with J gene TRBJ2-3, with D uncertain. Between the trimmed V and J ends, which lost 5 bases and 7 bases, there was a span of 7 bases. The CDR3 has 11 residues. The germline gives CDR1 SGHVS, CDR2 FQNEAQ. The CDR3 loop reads CASSLTYTQYF. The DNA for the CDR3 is TGTGCCAGCAGCCTCACTTATACGCAGTATTTT.